The following is a T cell receptor beta chain sequence with its context. Germline loops: CDR1 LGHNA, CDR2 YSLEER. This CDR3 comprises 15 residues. J gave up 1 base and V 4 bases, and 3 bases lay outside the gene matches. The sample belongs to a study of blood T cells in healthy people across ages. A second about 7 to 12 cycle PCR used barcoded and J-beta primers. TCRdb redid the calling of the 5' RACE reads with MiXCR, one entry per CDR3 protein. There are some 800,000 distinct CDR3 sequences in the sample; under 45% occur only once, and approximately 20% lies in the top ten. The sequence came from a man aged 60 to 75 in good health. The chain employs TRBV4-3 and TRBJ2-2; 7 nucleotides align to TRBD1. Sample: blood. The CDR3 spells CASSRRQGNTGELFF. In DNA, the CDR3 is TGCGCCAGCAGCCGAAGACAGGGGAACACCGGGGAGCTGTTTTTT.